What follows describes a single TCR beta chain. TCRdb's copy holds only in-frame clones and misses some; the assay was immunoSEQ multiplex PCR. The table shows roughly 90,000 clones, with roughly 95% occurring only once. This specimen comes from a study of technical replicates of blood from a handful of donors. The germline V gene encodes CDR1 SEHNR and CDR2 FQNEAQ (reference sequence). The CDR3 length is 15 residues. The V gene end was trimmed by 1 base and the J gene end by 4 bases; junction bases not matched to a gene: 4. Sequenced: T cells isolated from PBMCs. The clonotype originates from a human donor in good health. The rearrangement joins TRBV7-9 to TRBJ1-1; TRBD1 aligns across 9 bases. DNA of the CDR3: TGTGCCAGCAGCTTAGTCGGGACAGGGTCCACTGAAGCTTTCTTT. It translates to CASSLVGTGSTEAFF.